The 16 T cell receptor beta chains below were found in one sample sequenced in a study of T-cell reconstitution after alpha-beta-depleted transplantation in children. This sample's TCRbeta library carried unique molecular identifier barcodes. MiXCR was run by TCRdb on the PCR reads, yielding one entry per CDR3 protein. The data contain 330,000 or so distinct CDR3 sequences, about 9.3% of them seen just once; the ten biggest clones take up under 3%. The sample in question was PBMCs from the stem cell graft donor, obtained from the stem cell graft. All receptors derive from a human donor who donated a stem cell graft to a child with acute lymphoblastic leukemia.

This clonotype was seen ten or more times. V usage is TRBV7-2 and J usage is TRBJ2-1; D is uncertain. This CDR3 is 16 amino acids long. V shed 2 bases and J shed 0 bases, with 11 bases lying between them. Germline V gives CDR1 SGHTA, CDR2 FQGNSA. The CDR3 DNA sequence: TGTGCCAGCAGCTTAAGCGCGGCGAGCTCCTACAATGAGCAGTTCTTC. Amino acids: CASSLSAASSYNEQFF.

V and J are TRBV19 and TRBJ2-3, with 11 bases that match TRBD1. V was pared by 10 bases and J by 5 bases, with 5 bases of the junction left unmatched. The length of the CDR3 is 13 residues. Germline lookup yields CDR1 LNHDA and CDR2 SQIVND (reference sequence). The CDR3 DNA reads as TGTGCCACCTCGGACAGGGGGCGAGATACGCAGTATTTT. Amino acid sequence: CATSDRGRDTQYF. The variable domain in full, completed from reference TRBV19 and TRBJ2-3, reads DGGITQSPKYLFRKEGQNVTLSCEQNLNHDAMYWYRQDPGQGLRLIYYSQIVNDFQKGDIAEGYSVSREKKESFPLTVTSAQKNPTAFYLCATSDRGRDTQYFGPGTRLTVL.

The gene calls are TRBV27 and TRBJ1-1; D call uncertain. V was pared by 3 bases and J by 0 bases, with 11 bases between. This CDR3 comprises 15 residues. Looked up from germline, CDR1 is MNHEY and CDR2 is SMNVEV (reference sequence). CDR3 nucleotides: TGTGCCAGCAGTTTCGGGCTGGATATGAACACTGAAGCTTTCTTT. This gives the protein CASSFGLDMNTEAFF.

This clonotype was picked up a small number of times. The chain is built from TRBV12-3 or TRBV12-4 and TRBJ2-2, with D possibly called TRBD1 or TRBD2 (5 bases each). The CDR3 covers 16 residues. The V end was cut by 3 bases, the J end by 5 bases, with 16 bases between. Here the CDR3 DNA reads TGTGCCAGCAGTTTTAGCTTCACTGGGGGTACCGGGGAGCTGTTTTTT. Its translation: CASSFSFTGGTGELFF.

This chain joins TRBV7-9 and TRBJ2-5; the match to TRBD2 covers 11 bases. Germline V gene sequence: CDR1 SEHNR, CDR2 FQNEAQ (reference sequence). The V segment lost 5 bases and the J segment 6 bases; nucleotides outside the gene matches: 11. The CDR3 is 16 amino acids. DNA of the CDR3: TGTGCCAGCAGCAACGCTTCTAGCGGGAGGAGACAGACCCAGTACTTC. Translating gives CASSNASSGRRQTQYF.

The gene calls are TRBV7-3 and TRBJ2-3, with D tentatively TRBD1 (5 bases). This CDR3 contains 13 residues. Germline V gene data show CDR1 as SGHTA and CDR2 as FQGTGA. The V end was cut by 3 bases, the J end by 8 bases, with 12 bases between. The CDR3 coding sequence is TGTGCCAGCAGCTTGGACATCACGGGTACGCAGTATTTT. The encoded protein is CASSLDITGTQYF.

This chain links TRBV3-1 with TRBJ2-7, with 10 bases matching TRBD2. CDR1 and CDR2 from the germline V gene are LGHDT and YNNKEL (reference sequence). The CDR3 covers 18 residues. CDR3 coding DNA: TGTACCTGCAGGCCACGGGGGACTAGCGATAGGATCACCTACGAGCAGTACTTC. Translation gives CTCRPRGTSDRITYEQYF.

The CDR3 spells CASTLPRDRGRSGYTF. CDR3 in DNA: TGTGCCAGCACCCTACCGCGGGACAGGGGCCGTAGTGGCTACACCTTC. The rearrangement uses TRBV6-2 or TRBV6-3 and TRBJ1-2; 10 nucleotides line up with TRBD1. The germline V gene has CDR1 MNHEY and CDR2 SVGEGT. V trimming: 7 bases; J trimming: 7 bases; junction bases outside the gene matches: 15. The CDR3 spans 16 residues.

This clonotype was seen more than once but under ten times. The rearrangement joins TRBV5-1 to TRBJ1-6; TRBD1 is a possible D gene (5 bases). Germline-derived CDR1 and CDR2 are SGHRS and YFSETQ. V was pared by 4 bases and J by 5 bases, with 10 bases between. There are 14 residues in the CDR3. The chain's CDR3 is CASSPGQDNSPLHF. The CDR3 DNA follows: TGCGCCAGCAGCCCCGGACAAGATAATTCACCCCTCCACTTT.

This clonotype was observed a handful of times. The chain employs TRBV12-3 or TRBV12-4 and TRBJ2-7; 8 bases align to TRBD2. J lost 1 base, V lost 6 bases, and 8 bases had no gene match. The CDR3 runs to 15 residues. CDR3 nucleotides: TGTGCCAGCAGCCGGAGGCTAGCGGGTTCCTACGAGCAGTACTTC. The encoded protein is CASSRRLAGSYEQYF.

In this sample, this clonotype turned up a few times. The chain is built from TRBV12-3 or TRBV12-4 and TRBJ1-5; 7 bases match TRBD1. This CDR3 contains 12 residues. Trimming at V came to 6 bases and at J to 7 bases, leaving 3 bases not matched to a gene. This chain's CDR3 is CASREGAQPQHF. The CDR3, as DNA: TGTGCCAGCAGAGAGGGGGCGCAGCCCCAGCATTTT.

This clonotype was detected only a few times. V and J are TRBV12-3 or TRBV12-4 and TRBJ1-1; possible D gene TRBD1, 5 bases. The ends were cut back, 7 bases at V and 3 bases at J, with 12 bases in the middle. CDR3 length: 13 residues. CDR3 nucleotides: TGTGCCAGCAAAGGGGAAGGAGACACTGAAGCTTTCTTT. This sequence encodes CASKGEGDTEAFF.

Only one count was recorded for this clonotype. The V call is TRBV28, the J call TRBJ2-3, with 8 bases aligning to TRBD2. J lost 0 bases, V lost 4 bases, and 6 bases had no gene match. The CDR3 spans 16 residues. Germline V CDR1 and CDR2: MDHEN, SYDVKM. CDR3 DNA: TGTGCCAGCAGTTCCCGATCTAGCGGGAGCACAGATACGCAGTATTTT. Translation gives CASSSRSSGSTDTQYF. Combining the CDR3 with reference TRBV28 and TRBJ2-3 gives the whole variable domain DVKVTQSSRYLVKRTGEKVFLECVQDMDHENMFWYRQDPGLGLRLIYFSYDVKMKEKGDIPEGYSVSREKKERFSLILESASTNQTSMYLCASSSRSSGSTDTQYFGPGTRLTVL.

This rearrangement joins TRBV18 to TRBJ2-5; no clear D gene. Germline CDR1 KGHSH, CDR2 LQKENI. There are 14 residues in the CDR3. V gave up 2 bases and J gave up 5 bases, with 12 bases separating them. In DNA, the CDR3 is TGTGCCAGCTCACCAGGCAGCCTCACGGAGACCCAGTACTTC. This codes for CASSPGSLTETQYF.

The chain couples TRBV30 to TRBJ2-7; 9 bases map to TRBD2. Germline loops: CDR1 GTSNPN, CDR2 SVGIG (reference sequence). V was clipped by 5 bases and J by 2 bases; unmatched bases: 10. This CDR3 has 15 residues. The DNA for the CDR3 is TGTGCCTGGTCTAGCCAAGCGGGAGGTCCCTACGAGCAGTACTTC. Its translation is CAWSSQAGGPYEQYF. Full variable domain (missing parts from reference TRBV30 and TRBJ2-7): SQTIHQWPATLVQPVGSPLSLECTVEGTSNPNLYWYRQAAGRGLQLLFYSVGIGQISSEVPQNLSASRPQDRQFILSSKKLLLSDSGFYLCAWSSQAGGPYEQYFGPGTRLTVT.

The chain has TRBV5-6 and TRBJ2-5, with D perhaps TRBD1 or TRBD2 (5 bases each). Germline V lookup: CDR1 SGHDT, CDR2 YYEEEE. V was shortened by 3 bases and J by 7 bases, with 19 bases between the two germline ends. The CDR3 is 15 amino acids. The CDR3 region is CASSWDLSTKGTQYF. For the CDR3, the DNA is TGTGCCAGCAGCTGGGACCTCTCAACAAAGGGGACCCAGTACTTC.